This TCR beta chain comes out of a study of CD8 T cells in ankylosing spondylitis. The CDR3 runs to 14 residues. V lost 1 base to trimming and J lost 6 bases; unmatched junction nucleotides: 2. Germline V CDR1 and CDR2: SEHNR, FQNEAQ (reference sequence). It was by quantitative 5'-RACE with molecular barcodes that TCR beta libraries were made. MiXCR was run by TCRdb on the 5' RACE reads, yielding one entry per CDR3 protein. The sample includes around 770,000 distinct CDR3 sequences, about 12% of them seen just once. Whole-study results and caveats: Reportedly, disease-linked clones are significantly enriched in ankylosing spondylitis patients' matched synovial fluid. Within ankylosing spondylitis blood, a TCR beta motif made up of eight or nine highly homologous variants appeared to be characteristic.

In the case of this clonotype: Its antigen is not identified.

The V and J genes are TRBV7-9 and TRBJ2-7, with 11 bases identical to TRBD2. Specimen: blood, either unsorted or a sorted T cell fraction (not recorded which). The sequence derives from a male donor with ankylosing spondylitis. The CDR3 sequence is CASSLGLAGSEQYF. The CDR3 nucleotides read TGTGCCAGCAGCTTAGGACTAGCGGGAAGCGAGCAGTACTTC. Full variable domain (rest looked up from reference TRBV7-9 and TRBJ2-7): DTGVSQNPRHKITKRGQNVTFRCDPISEHNRLYWYRQTLGQGPEFLTYFQNEAQLEKSRLLSDRFSAERPKGSFSTLEIQRTEQGDSAMYLCASSLGLAGSEQYFGPGTRLTVT.